This TCR beta chain was sequenced during a study of chemoradiotherapy in HPV16-positive cancers. Whole-study results and caveats: HPV-responsive T-cell expansion during chemoradiotherapy was linked to improved recurrence-free survival in HPV16-positive patients.

Turning to this clone: Its matching antigen is unknown.

Using immunoSEQ multiplex PCR, the repertoire was profiled, and TCRdb retains in-frame clones only, with some absent. This table has nearly 9,000 clones, approximately 81% appearing once. The CDR3 is 14 residues long. V shed 3 bases and J shed 0 bases, with 6 bases lying between them. CDR1 and CDR2 (germline): SGHAT, FQNNGV. The clonotype originates from a human donor with HPV-associated anogenital cancer. Here the sequenced sample was tumor tissue, taken from a patient who underwent chemoradiotherapy. The rearrangement links TRBV11-2 to TRBJ1-3; D gene ambiguous. CDR3 sequence: CASSLVTSGNTIYF. CDR3 nucleotides: TGTGCCAGCAGCTTGGTTACCTCTGGAAACACCATATATTTT.